These T cell receptor beta chains were read from a single sample in a study of T cell changes during pregnancy in multiple sclerosis. Sequencing used immunoSEQ multiplex PCR; TCRdb keeps in-frame clones, though not all of them. The sample carries 15,000 to 20,000 clones, approximately 85% recorded once. This specimen consisted of CD8+ T cells from peripheral blood mononuclear cells, obtained after pregnancy. Receptors originate from a female donor in good health, enrolled as a control in a pregnancy study. Each CDR3 is given with its conserved first and last residue. D genes are given only for firm matches. Rows may omit the clone size; those that give it use once, few, many or a size class.

TRBJ2-7 13 - TRBV6-5 TRBD1 TGTGCCAGCTTTGGACAGGGGTCCTACGAGCAGTACTTC CASFGQGSYEQYF
TRBJ1-4 20 - TRBV4-1 TRBD1 TGCGCCAGCAGCCAAATCTTTACCACCCGACAGGGGACAACTAATGAAAAACTGTTTTTT CASSQIFTTRQGTTNEKLFF
TRBJ1-2 13 - TRBV6-1 - TGTGCCAGCAGCGATTTAGTCCACTATGGCTACACCTTC CASSDLVHYGYTF
TRBJ1-6 18 - TRBV4-1 - TGCGCCAGCAGCCAAGATCCGGGTTCGGGATCATCTAGGGCACCCCTCCACTTT CASSQDPGSGSSRAPLHF
TRBJ1-1 13 - TRBV6-5 - TGTGCCAGCAGTTACGTCGGGGGTTCTGAAGCTTTCTTT CASSYVGGSEAFF
TRBJ1-1 13 - TRBV11-3 - TGTGCCAGCAGTACTAACAGGGTCACTGAAGCTTTCTTT CASSTNRVTEAFF
TRBJ2-7 13 - TRBV27 - TGTGCCAGCAGTTTGGCAGGGCTCGACGAGCAGTACTTC CASSLAGLDEQYF
TRBJ2-1 15 - TRBV27 TRBD2 TGTGCCAGCAGTTTGAGGCTAGCGGGGTACAATGAGCAGTTCTTC CASSLRLAGYNEQFF
TRBJ1-2 15 - TRBV11-2 - TGTGCCAGCAGGTCCCAACAGGAGAAGACCTATGGCTACACCTTC CASRSQQEKTYGYTF
TRBJ2-5 14 - TRBV4-2 - TGTGCCAGCAGCCAAGATCCGGGGGTGGCGATCCAGTACTTC CASSQDPGVAIQYF
TRBJ2-7 17 - TRBV9 - TGTGCCAGCAGCGTAGGAGGGGGGGACTCCGATCTCTACGAGCAGTACTTC CASSVGGGDSDLYEQYF
TRBJ2-7 15 - TRBV2 - TGTGCCAGCAGTGACGCGGGGGCGGGAACCTACGAGCAGTACTTC CASSDAGAGTYEQYF
TRBJ2-1 17 once TRBV9 - TGTGCCAGCAGCCCCCGAGGTGGGGGCTACAATGACAATGAGCAGTTCTTC CASSPRGGGYNDNEQFF
TRBJ2-7 14 - TRBV28 - TGTGCCAGCAGCCTCCCAATATCGGTTTACGAGCAGTACTTC CASSLPISVYEQYF
TRBJ2-2 14 once TRBV6-1 - TGTGCCAGCAGCTCCTCCGAGCACACCGGGGAGCTGTTTTTT CASSSSEHTGELFF
TRBJ2-7 13 - TRBV27 - TGTGCCAGCAGCACGGGACATTTCTACGAGCAGTACTTC CASSTGHFYEQYF
TRBJ2-7 12 - TRBV29-1 - TGCAGCGTTGAAACAGGGGGGGACGAGCAGTACTTC CSVETGGDEQYF
TRBJ2-7 16 - TRBV4-1 TRBD2 TGCGCCAGCAGCCAACCCGAAGCGGGAGGGCCGGACGAGCAGTACTTC CASSQPEAGGPDEQYF
TRBJ2-5 17 - TRBV4-2 TRBD2 TGTGCCAGCAGCCAAGAGTCCGATAGCGGGAAAGCAGAGACCCAGTACTTC CASSQESDSGKAETQYF
TRBJ2-7 13 - TRBV28 TRBD2 TGTGCCAGCAGTTTAGCGGGAGACTACGAGCAGTACTTC CASSLAGDYEQYF
TRBJ2-1 17 - TRBV4-1 - TGCGCCAGCAGCCAATCGACTACGGGAGAGAGAGGTTCATCGCAGTTCTTC CASSQSTTGERGSSQFF
TRBJ2-5 15 - TRBV11-3 - TGTGCCAGCAGCCTCAACCGGGACTACCAAGAGACCCAGTACTTC CASSLNRDYQETQYF
TRBJ1-2 14 - TRBV5-1 - TGCGCCAGCAGCCCCGGGGAATTTGGCTATGGCTACACCTTC CASSPGEFGYGYTF
TRBJ1-2 14 - TRBV2 - TGTGCCAGCAGTGAAAGGCCAGACTACTATGGCTACACCTTC CASSERPDYYGYTF
TRBJ2-7 12 once TRBV27 - TGTGCCAGCAGTTCCCGGGTTAACGAGCAGTACTTC CASSSRVNEQYF
TRBJ1-2 14 - TRBV18 TRBD1 TGTGCCAGCTCCCGCCCGAATACAGGGGATGGCTACACCTTC CASSRPNTGDGYTF
TRBJ2-1 15 - TRBV6-1 - TGTGCCAGCAGTGAAGGGCTAGAAGGAGGCAATGAGCAGTTCTTC CASSEGLEGGNEQFF
TRBJ1-3 14 once TRBV10-3 - TGTGCCATCAGTGACAAGGGGTCTGGAAACACCATATATTTT CAISDKGSGNTIYF
TRBJ2-1 14 - TRBV28 - TGTGCCAGCAGTTTTCAGGGGACCTACAATGAGCAGTTCTTC CASSFQGTYNEQFF
TRBJ1-3 16 - TRBV15 - TGTGCCACCAGCAGAGAGGAGGGGATGGCTGGAAACACCATATATTTT CATSREEGMAGNTIYF
TRBJ2-3 15 - TRBV6-4 TRBD1 TGTGCCAGCAGTGCCGGGACAGCGAGCACAGATACGCAGTATTTT CASSAGTASTDTQYF
TRBJ2-7 15 - TRBV19 - TGTGCCAGTAGTATCGAGGGCGGCCCCCGAGAAGAGCAGTACTTC CASSIEGGPREEQYF
TRBJ2-3 15 - TRBV6-5 TRBD1 TGTGCCAGCAGCTCCGGGACAGGGTCTGGAGATACGCAGTATTTT CASSSGTGSGDTQYF
TRBJ2-7 13 - TRBV2 - TGTGCCAGCAGTGGACAGGATTCCTACGAGCAGTACTTC CASSGQDSYEQYF
TRBJ1-1 12 - TRBV15 - TGTGCCACCAGCAGAGATTACTCTGAAGCTTTCTTT CATSRDYSEAFF
TRBJ2-1 16 - TRBV4-1 TRBD2 TGCGCCAGCAGCCAGGCGACTAGCGGGACGGGGCATGAGCAGTTCTTC CASSQATSGTGHEQFF
TRBJ2-3 16 - TRBV11-2 TRBD2 TGTGCCAGCCCGGGACTAGCGCCTACTAGCACAGATACGCAGTATTTT CASPGLAPTSTDTQYF
TRBJ2-7 17 - TRBV4-1 TRBD2 TGCGCCAGCAGCCAAGCCCGGGTTGGGGCGGGGGGCGACGAGCAGTACTTC CASSQARVGAGGDEQYF
TRBJ2-7 13 - TRBV28 - TGTGCCAGCAGTTACGATGGGCTCTACGAGCAGTACTTC CASSYDGLYEQYF
TRBJ1-2 14 - TRBV6-5 TRBD1 TGTGCCAGCAGACCGACAGGGGCCGAGTATGGCTACACCTTC CASRPTGAEYGYTF
TRBJ2-1 18 once TRBV6-4 - TGTGCCAGCAGTTGGGCCCCTTTAGCGGTTCTCTCCTACAATGAGCAGTTCTTC CASSWAPLAVLSYNEQFF
TRBJ2-1 14 - TRBV11-3 - TGTGCCAGCAGCCTACAGGGGAGGCCCAATGAGCAGTTCTTC CASSLQGRPNEQFF
TRBJ1-1 14 - TRBV29-1 - TGCAGCGTTGAAGCTCGGGGGTTCGGGACTGAAGCTTTCTTT CSVEARGFGTEAFF
TRBJ2-7 15 - TRBV2 - TGTGCCAGCAGCTTGGACCGGGATAGCTCCTACGAGCAGTACTTC CASSLDRDSSYEQYF
TRBJ1-2 16 - TRBV5-6 TRBD1 TGTGCCAGCAGGGAAGGGGACAGGGGCGGGGAGCAAGGCTACACCTTC CASREGDRGGEQGYTF
TRBJ2-1 11 - TRBV6-1 - TGTGCCAGCAGTTGGGGGGATGAGCAGTTCTTC CASSWGDEQFF
TRBJ2-7 15 once TRBV6-1 TRBD1 TGTGCCAGCAGTGACCGGGACAGGGGAGGCCTAGAGCAGTACTTC CASSDRDRGGLEQYF
TRBJ2-1 13 - TRBV6-4 - TGTGCCAGCAGTGACTCCGGGAATGGTGAGCAGTTCTTC CASSDSGNGEQFF
TRBJ1-4 12 - TRBV7-9 - TGTGCCAGCAGCCGGGGTAATGAAAAACTGTTTTTT CASSRGNEKLFF
TRBJ1-2 17 - TRBV27 TRBD1 TGTGCCAGCAGTATCGACCACAGGGGACTTGCGTCCCATGGCTACACCTTC CASSIDHRGLASHGYTF
TRBJ1-2 16 - TRBV5-6 - TGTGCCAGCAGCTCCTACGACGGGGTAGTTGTGGGGGGCTACACCTTC CASSSYDGVVVGGYTF
TRBJ2-7 14 - TRBV15 - TGTGCCACCAAGATACCCGGGACACCTTACGAGCAGTACTTC CATKIPGTPYEQYF
TRBJ1-1 11 - TRBV19 - TGTGCCAGTACTTGGGGGGCTGAAGCTTTCTTT CASTWGAEAFF